The entry that follows covers one T cell receptor (beta chain) sequence. Coverage ceases 3 residues before the CDR3 finishes, and the germline J gene fills in the end. The germline V gene has CDR1 PRHDT and CDR2 FYEKMQ (reference sequence). The CDR3 is made up of 14 amino acids. Germline trimming cut 3 bases from V and 3 bases from J; bases unmatched to any gene: 2. These data belong to a study of T cells in women clearing cervical HPV infection. Some clones are missing from TCRdb's copy, which holds only in-frame ones; the method was immunoSEQ multiplex PCR. Its clone listing holds 25,000 to 35,000 clones.

The receptor was derived from a woman between 18 and 69 years old with a cervical HPV16 infection that either progressed to CIN3+ or cleared (not recorded which). Material for sequencing was blood buffy coat. This sequence joins TRBV13 and TRBJ2-1, with TRBD1 matching over 7 bases. CDR3 sequence: CASSFGTVYNEQFF. The covered CDR3 bases are TGTGCCAGCAGCTTCGGGACAGTCTACAATGAG.